The rows below give T cell receptor beta chains drawn from one sample of a study of blood T cell repertoires in COVID-19. TCRdb's copy holds only in-frame clones and misses some; the assay was immunoSEQ multiplex PCR. The table includes around 280,000 clones, 85% to 90% detected once. What was sequenced was peripheral blood. The receptor set was obtained from a man aged 70-80 years with acute or convalescent COVID-19. Both conserved end residues are part of each CDR3. A D gene is named only where the DNA matches it firmly. Clone size is stated in some rows and not others, as once, few, many or a class when expanded.

clone size,D gene,CDR3 length,J gene,V gene,CDR3 DNA,CDR3 protein
NA,NA,14,TRBJ1-2,TRBV7-9,TGTGCCAGCAGCGAACAGGGCAACTACTATGGCTACACCTTC,CASSEQGNYYGYTF
NA,TRBD2,16,TRBJ2-2,TRBV5-1,TGCGCCAGCAGCCCCGTAGCGGGGGAGCACACCGGGGAGCTGTTTTTT,CASSPVAGEHTGELFF
NA,TRBD2,14,TRBJ2-5,TRBV29-1,TGCAGCGTTGGGATAGCGGGGATCCAAGAGACCCAGTACTTC,CSVGIAGIQETQYF
few,NA,14,TRBJ2-5,TRBV19,TGTGCCAGTAGTATTAATCGGGGAAAAGAGACCCAGTACTTC,CASSINRGKETQYF
NA,TRBD1,17,TRBJ1-5,TRBV23-1,TGCGCCAGCACCCCGGACAGGGGGGCCAATAGCAATCAGCCCCAGCATTTT,CASTPDRGANSNQPQHF
NA,TRBD2,15,TRBJ2-3,TRBV19,TGTGCCAGTACTCCTGACGGACTAGCGGTAGATACGCAGTATTTT,CASTPDGLAVDTQYF
few,NA,16,TRBJ1-3,TRBV10-3,TGTGCCATCAGTGACCTATCAGGAGGCTCTGGAAACACCATATATTTT,CAISDLSGGSGNTIYF
NA,NA,12,TRBJ1-2,TRBV28,TGTGCCAGCAGGTCCGTTAACTATGGCTACACCTTC,CASRSVNYGYTF
NA,NA,14,TRBJ2-2,TRBV5-1,TGCGCCAGCAGCTTGGCCAGGGACACCGGGGAGCTGTTTTTT,CASSLARDTGELFF
NA,TRBD1,16,TRBJ2-7,TRBV19,TGTGCCAGTAGTATCCGGACAGGGTCTCTCCCCTACGAGCAGTACTTC,CASSIRTGSLPYEQYF
NA,NA,15,TRBJ1-6,TRBV7-2,TGTGCCAGCAGCCTATCCGGACAGAACAATTCACCCCTCCACTTT,CASSLSGQNNSPLHF
few,TRBD1,15,TRBJ1-2,TRBV10-3,TGTGCCATTAAGGACTCGGACAGGGGCTGGGATGGCTACACCTTC,CAIKDSDRGWDGYTF
NA,TRBD2,14,TRBJ2-1,TRBV5-1,TGCGCCAGCAGCGTCGACGTCACGGGAGGTGAGCAGTTCTTC,CASSVDVTGGEQFF
NA,TRBD1,15,TRBJ1-6,TRBV9,TGTGCCAGCAGCGTAGATACAGGGGGGAATTCACCCCTCCACTTT,CASSVDTGGNSPLHF
few,NA,18,TRBJ2-3,TRBV4-1,TGCGCCAGCAGCCAAGATCCGGAGGGGTTAGCAGGGCCAGATACGCAGTATTTT,CASSQDPEGLAGPDTQYF
once,TRBD1,14,TRBJ2-7,TRBV5-1,TGCGCCAGCAGCCCACAGGGGTTCCCCTACGAGCAGTACTTC,CASSPQGFPYEQYF
NA,NA,15,TRBJ2-2,TRBV5-6,TGTGCCAGCAGCCTGGACCTCGGGGGCACCGGGGAGCTGTTTTTT,CASSLDLGGTGELFF
few,NA,16,TRBJ1-4,TRBV27,TGTGCCAGCAGTTCGAGACCCCCCGGGGCTAATGAAAAACTGTTTTTT,CASSSRPPGANEKLFF
NA,TRBD2,15,TRBJ2-5,TRBV11-3,TGTGCCAGCAGCTTTAGCGGGGGGAAACAAGAGACCCAGTACTTC,CASSFSGGKQETQYF
NA,TRBD1,13,TRBJ1-1,TRBV19,TGTGCCAGTAGTACTACAGGGGGCGCAGGAGCTTTCTTT,CASSTTGGAGAFF
NA,TRBD1,17,TRBJ2-3,TRBV5-1,TGCGCCAGCAGCTTAACAGGGGGCGGAGGCGTCACAGATACGCAGTATTTT,CASSLTGGGGVTDTQYF
NA,NA,11,TRBJ1-4,TRBV7-9,TGTGCCAGCAGCGGAGATTTAGCGCTGTTTTTT,CASSGDLALFF
NA,TRBD1,12,TRBJ1-2,TRBV5-6,TGTGCCAGCAGCCTTGGACAGGGAGGCTACACCTTC,CASSLGQGGYTF
NA,NA,13,TRBJ1-2,TRBV6-2/TRBV6-3,TGTGCCAGCAGTTCTTCAGGGCTATATGGCTACACCTTC,CASSSSGLYGYTF
NA,TRBD1,15,TRBJ2-1,TRBV7-2,TGTGCCAGCAGCGCCCGGGACAGGGTATACAATGAGCAGTTCTTC,CASSARDRVYNEQFF
NA,NA,16,TRBJ1-3,TRBV9,TGTGCCAGCAGCGGACGTCCGGACATCGTTGGGGACACCATATATTTT,CASSGRPDIVGDTIYF
few,TRBD2,15,TRBJ2-2,TRBV7-2,TGTGCCAGCAGCAGGACTAGCGGGGGCCCCGGGGAGCTGTTTTTT,CASSRTSGGPGELFF
NA,NA,12,TRBJ1-5,TRBV6-5,TGTGCCAGCAGCCCCCAGGGAGGCTCGTTGCATTTT,CASSPQGGSLHF
NA,TRBD2,17,TRBJ2-5,TRBV7-6,TGTGCCAGCAGTTGGCTTCACGGACTAGCGGCGCGAGAGACCCAGTACTTC,CASSWLHGLAARETQYF
NA,NA,14,TRBJ2-2,TRBV11-2,TGTGCCAGCAGCTCTTCGGGGGTCACCGGGGAGCTGTTTTTT,CASSSSGVTGELFF
NA,TRBD1,16,TRBJ2-2,TRBV5-6,TGTGCCAGCAGCTTAACCGGGACAGGGAGTGGAGGGGAGCTGTTTTTT,CASSLTGTGSGGELFF
NA,NA,16,TRBJ1-6,TRBV4-3,TGCGCCAGCAGCCAAGATGGGGCCAGAACCTATTCACCCCTCCACTTT,CASSQDGARTYSPLHF